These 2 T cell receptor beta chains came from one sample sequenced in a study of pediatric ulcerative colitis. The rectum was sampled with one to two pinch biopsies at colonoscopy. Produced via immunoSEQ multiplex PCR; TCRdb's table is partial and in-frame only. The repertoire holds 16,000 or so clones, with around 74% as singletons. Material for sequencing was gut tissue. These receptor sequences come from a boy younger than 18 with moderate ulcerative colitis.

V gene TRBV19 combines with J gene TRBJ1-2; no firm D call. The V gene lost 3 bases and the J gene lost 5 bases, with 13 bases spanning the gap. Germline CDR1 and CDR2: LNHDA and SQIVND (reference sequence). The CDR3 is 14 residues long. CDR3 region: CASSIDRSGYGYTF. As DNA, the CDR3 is TGTGCCAGTAGTATTGATCGTTCGGGGTATGGCTACACCTTC.

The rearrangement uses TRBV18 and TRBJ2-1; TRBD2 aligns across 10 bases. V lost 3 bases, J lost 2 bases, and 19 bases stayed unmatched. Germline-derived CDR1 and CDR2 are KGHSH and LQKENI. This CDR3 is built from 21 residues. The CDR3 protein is CASSPPVIAGGWGPAYNEQFF. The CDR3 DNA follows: TGTGCCAGCTCACCCCCGGTGATAGCGGGAGGTTGGGGACCTGCCTACAATGAGCAGTTCTTC.